The rows below give T cell receptor beta chains drawn from one sample of a study of cytomegalovirus exposure and HLA in healthy donors. The table came from immunoSEQ multiplex PCR; TCRdb's copy has only in-frame clones and leaves some out. The sample lists 97,000 or so clones; over 80% were seen once. The sequencing sample was made of PBMCs. The receptors were sampled from a man aged 40-50 years in good health and CMV-seronegative. Each CDR3 is given with its conserved first and last residue. Each record gives: D gene, V gene, clone size, J gene, CDR3 DNA, CDR3 protein. D genes are given only for firm matches. A clone size is listed for some rows: how often the clone was seen (once, few, many), or a class if it is expanded.

.	TRBV27	.	TRBJ2-1	TGTGCCAGCAGATGGGACTGGGGGGGGGCCGCTGATGAGCAGTTCTTC	CASRWDWGGAADEQFF
TRBD1	TRBV10-1	.	TRBJ1-6	TGCGCCAGCAGTGGGAGGGACAGCCCGGGGTCACCCCTCCACTTT	CASSGRDSPGSPLHF
.	TRBV10-3	.	TRBJ1-5	TGTGCCATCAGTGGACACCCCGACGATCAGCCCCAGCATTTT	CAISGHPDDQPQHF
.	TRBV14	.	TRBJ2-7	TGTGCCAGCAGCCAAGATCCCACAGGGAAAAACGAGCAGTACTTC	CASSQDPTGKNEQYF
.	TRBV6-5	few	TRBJ1-2	TGTGCCAGCAGTTACTCGTCGGGGGGCGCCTATGGCTACACCTTC	CASSYSSGGAYGYTF
.	TRBV2	.	TRBJ2-2	TGTGCCAGCAAAACAGCTAACACCGGGGAGCTGTTTTTT	CASKTANTGELFF
.	TRBV4-1	.	TRBJ1-4	TGCGCCAGCAGCCAAGTTCGGAATGAAAAACTGTTTTTT	CASSQVRNEKLFF
.	TRBV27	.	TRBJ2-2	TGTGCCAGCAGTTTCAGCGGCTACGGCGACACCGGGGAGCTGTTTTTT	CASSFSGYGDTGELFF
TRBD2	TRBV18	once	TRBJ2-7	TGTGCCAGCTCACCCATACTAGCGGGGGGTAACGAGCAGTACTTC	CASSPILAGGNEQYF
TRBD1	TRBV7-2	few	TRBJ2-7	TGTGCCAGCAGCTTAGGCCCGGGACAGGGTTACGAGCAGTACTTC	CASSLGPGQGYEQYF
.	TRBV4-3	.	TRBJ1-2	TGCGCCAGCAGCCAAGAGTCGACGGGGAACTATGGCTACACCTTC	CASSQESTGNYGYTF
TRBD1	TRBV11-2	.	TRBJ2-7	TGTGCCAGCAGCTACAACAGGGGTTTGACCTACGAGCAGTACTTC	CASSYNRGLTYEQYF
TRBD2	TRBV6-1	.	TRBJ2-7	TGTGCCAGCAGTGAGCGACTAGCGGGGGGCTACGAGCAGTACTTC	CASSERLAGGYEQYF
TRBD2	TRBV2	once	TRBJ2-1	TGTGCCAGCACCCTGGGACTAGCATCTGAGCAGTTCTTC	CASTLGLASEQFF
.	TRBV9	.	TRBJ1-1	TGTGCCAGCAGCGCAACCGGACAGAACACTGAAGCTTTCTTT	CASSATGQNTEAFF
.	TRBV5-1	.	TRBJ2-7	TGCGCCAGCAGCTTCACAGGGTTTATGAGGGACGAGCAGTACTTC	CASSFTGFMRDEQYF
TRBD2	TRBV15	.	TRBJ2-1	TGTGCCACCAGCAATAGCGGGGGGTATGAGGGTGAGCAGTTCTTC	CATSNSGGYEGEQFF
.	TRBV29-1	.	TRBJ1-5	TGCAGCGTTTTGATACAGGGACATAGCAATCAGCCCCAGCATTTT	CSVLIQGHSNQPQHF
TRBD1	TRBV5-8	.	TRBJ1-4	TGTGCCAGCAGCTTGGAGGGGACAGGGGGTGAAAAACTGTTTTTT	CASSLEGTGGEKLFF
.	TRBV6-6	.	TRBJ2-3	TGTGCCAGCAGTTACGGCTGGGGCCCAGATACGCAGTATTTT	CASSYGWGPDTQYF
TRBD1	TRBV10-3	.	TRBJ2-5	TGTGCCATCAGCGGACAGGGGGCGCGAGAGCAAGAGACCCAGTACTTC	CAISGQGAREQETQYF
TRBD1	TRBV13	.	TRBJ2-7	TGTGCCAGCACCTACGACAGGGTTGGGGAGCAGTACTTC	CASTYDRVGEQYF
.	TRBV19	.	TRBJ1-2	TGTGCCAGTAGTCCTAGGACAGCAGACAACTATGGCTACACCTTC	CASSPRTADNYGYTF
.	TRBV7-2	.	TRBJ1-1	TGTGCCAGCCGGGGGACCTTAAACACTGAAGCTTTCTTT	CASRGTLNTEAFF
.	TRBV18	.	TRBJ1-1	TGTGCCAGCTCACCCTCCACTGAAGCTTTCTTT	CASSPSTEAFF
TRBD2	TRBV10-3	.	TRBJ2-1	TGTGCCATCAAAGGGACTAGCGGGGGGGTGTACAATGAGCAGTTCTTC	CAIKGTSGGVYNEQFF
TRBD1	TRBV9	few	TRBJ1-6	TGTGCCAGCAGCGTAGATGGACAGGCCCCTTACTACTATAATTCACCCCTCCACTTT	CASSVDGQAPYYYNSPLHF
.	TRBV10-1	few	TRBJ1-2	TGCGCCAGCAGTGAGCAGGGGTACACCTTC	CASSEQGYTF
.	TRBV7-9	.	TRBJ1-3	TGTGCCAGCAGCTTGGTCGCCGACACCATCTCTGGAAACACCATATATTTT	CASSLVADTISGNTIYF
TRBD2	TRBV7-3	.	TRBJ2-1	TGTGCCAGCAGCTTGCTAGCGGGGGGCCTCAATGAGCAGTTCTTC	CASSLLAGGLNEQFF
.	TRBV6-5	.	TRBJ1-4	TGTGCCAGCAGGTCCGGGGGGGCTACTAATGAAAAACTGTTTTTT	CASRSGGATNEKLFF
.	TRBV18	once	TRBJ2-1	TGTGCCAGCTCCCGGGAAAGGGACAATGAGCAGTTCTTC	CASSRERDNEQFF
.	TRBV5-8	.	TRBJ2-2	TGTGCCAGCAGCTTGGAGTACTCAACCTCGAACACCGGGGAGCTGTTTTTT	CASSLEYSTSNTGELFF
TRBD2	TRBV5-1	.	TRBJ2-1	TGCGCCAGCAGTCAAAGCGGGGGGGCCGGGGATGAGCAGTTCTTC	CASSQSGGAGDEQFF
.	TRBV27	.	TRBJ1-1	TGTGCCAGCAGTTTGGAAGGGGGCACTGAAGCTTTCTTT	CASSLEGGTEAFF
TRBD1	TRBV6-1	once	TRBJ1-2	TGTGCCAGCAGAGCAGGGGGAGACTATGGCTACACCTTC	CASRAGGDYGYTF
TRBD1	TRBV18	.	TRBJ2-7	TGTGCCAGCTCACCATCCGGGACAGGAGGCTACGAGCAGTACTTC	CASSPSGTGGYEQYF
TRBD2	TRBV15	.	TRBJ2-3	TGTGCCACCAGCACCGGGGGGGCGGGCACAGATACGCAGTATTTT	CATSTGGAGTDTQYF
.	TRBV7-9	few	TRBJ2-5	TGTTCCAGCAGCGCCCGGTCGCAAGAGACCCAGTACTTC	CSSSARSQETQYF
.	TRBV5-6	few	TRBJ1-2	TGTGCCAGCAGCTTGGGACAGAGATATGGCTACACCTTC	CASSLGQRYGYTF
.	TRBV29-1	.	TRBJ1-2	TGCAGCGTTAAGGAGGGAACAGGCTACACCTTC	CSVKEGTGYTF
TRBD1	TRBV5-5	.	TRBJ2-7	TGTGCCAGCAGTCAAACAGGGGGGAACTACGAGCAGTACTTC	CASSQTGGNYEQYF
.	TRBV6-6	few	TRBJ1-5	TGTGCCAGCAGCGTGGCAGGGGCCACCAATCAGCCCCAGCATTTT	CASSVAGATNQPQHF